The 32 T cell receptor beta chains presented below share a single source sample, sequenced in a study of beta chain features in type 1 diabetes. Every bit of the isolated RNA underwent reverse transcription, so sequencing read expressed TCRB transcripts. This table comes from immunoSEQ multiplex PCR, and its TCRdb copy is limited to in-frame clones, with some not included. Here the sample spans some 270,000 clones, roughly an eighth being singletons. The sequenced sample was naive CD4+ T cells from blood. Receptor source: a middle-aged woman in good health.

This clone was picked up a small number of times. J is TRBJ2-5 and V is TRBV6-5; 11 bases are shared with TRBD1. V trimming: 5 bases; J trimming: 7 bases; junction bases outside the gene matches: 9. CDR3 length equals 15 residues. Germline V gene data show CDR1 as MNHEY and CDR2 as SVGAGI. The CDR3 here is CASSLGTGGMGTQYF. The CDR3 DNA is TGTGCCAGCAGTCTTGGGACAGGGGGAATGGGGACCCAGTACTTC.

This clone has a count of ten or more. The genes are TRBV29-1 and TRBJ2-5, with D possibly TRBD2 on 5 matching bases. The germline CDR1 and CDR2 sequences are SQVTM and ANQGSEA. This CDR3 comprises 12 residues. V lost 5 bases to trimming and J lost 5 bases, with 12 bases between them. The CDR3 DNA sequence: TGCAGCGTTCATCGGGGTTTGGAGACCCAGTACTTC. As protein: CSVHRGLETQYF.

This clone was found a few times. The chain uses TRBV6-5 and TRBJ1-1; the D gene is possibly TRBD1 (5 bases). Trimming removed 0 bases at V and 0 bases at J, with 8 bases between. The CDR3 has 15 residues. Germline assignment: CDR1 MNHEY and CDR2 SVGAGI. The DNA of the CDR3 is TGTGCCAGCAGTTACTCTCGGGGGGTGAACACTGAAGCTTTCTTT. It yields the protein CASSYSRGVNTEAFF.

In this sample, this clone turned up a few times. The CDR3 loop is CASSVDGGQRGQETQYF. The CDR3 DNA reads TGTGCCAGCAGCGTAGACGGTGGACAGCGGGGGCAAGAGACCCAGTACTTC. This chain links TRBV9 with TRBJ2-5; TRBD2 matches at 8 bases. Germline V gives CDR1 SGDLS, CDR2 YYNGEE. J gave up 2 bases and V 0 bases, and 9 bases lay outside the gene matches. The CDR3 has 17 residues.

This clone occurred a few times. The J gene is TRBJ2-1, the V gene TRBV19; 11 nucleotides agree with TRBD1. The CDR3 runs to 15 residues. Germline CDR1 LNHDA, CDR2 SQIVND (reference sequence). Trimming cost V 4 bases and J 9 bases; bases outside gene matches: 8. DNA for the CDR3: TGTGCCAGTAGTAAAGGACAGGGGGCTTGGAGTGAGCAGTTCTTC. Translating it yields CASSKGQGAWSEQFF. Variable domain in full (rest from reference TRBV19 and TRBJ2-1): DGGITQSPKYLFRKEGQNVTLSCEQNLNHDAMYWYRQDPGQGLRLIYYSQIVNDFQKGDIAEGYSVSREKKESFPLTVTSAQKNPTAFYLCASSKGQGAWSEQFFGPGTRLTVL.

CDR3 in DNA: TGTGCCAGCAGCAACCGACAGGTCCGGGGCTACACCTTC. Translated, it gives CASSNRQVRGYTF. The J gene is TRBJ1-2, the V gene TRBV7-9; a weak D match, TRBD1 (6 bases). Deletions cut 5 bases from V and 8 bases from J, with 15 bases between. Germline V gene sequence: CDR1 SEHNR, CDR2 FQNEAQ (reference sequence). This CDR3 comprises 13 residues.

This clone was detected only once. The chain uses TRBV29-1 and TRBJ1-4; D is undetermined. Germline V gives CDR1 SQVTM, CDR2 ANQGSEA. The CDR3 loop spans 13 amino acids. Trimming shortened V by 4 bases and J by 6 bases, and 12 bases separated the two germline ends. CDR3 DNA sequence: TGCAGCGTTGGAAGCAATGCGGATGAAAAACTGTTTTTT. The encoded protein is CSVGSNADEKLFF.

V usage is TRBV18 and J usage is TRBJ1-1; D not certain. Germline V gene data show CDR1 as KGHSH and CDR2 as LQKENI. This CDR3 is built from 13 residues. V was trimmed by 5 bases and J by 1 base, leaving 8 bases between them. The chain's CDR3 is CASSVGENTEAFF. The CDR3 bases are TGTGCCAGCTCAGTCGGGGAGAACACTGAAGCTTTCTTT.

This clone was counted only a few times. One end of the junction does not line up with germline, which may come from a read error. V is TRBV7-7 and J is TRBJ2-5, with 8 bases lining up with TRBD1. This CDR3 has 15 amino acids. Germline-derived CDR1 and CDR2 are SSHAT and FNYEAQ (reference sequence). CDR3 sequence reads: CASSLGTGIQETQYF. DNA of the CDR3: TGTGCTAGCAGCTTAGGGACAGGAATACAAGAGACCCAGTACTTC.

This clone has a handful of counts. The chain couples TRBV18 to TRBJ1-1; 7 positions match TRBD1. Germline V gene data show CDR1 as KGHSH and CDR2 as LQKENI. Germline trimming cut 8 bases from V and 0 bases from J; bases unmatched to any gene: 6. This CDR3 is 14 amino acids long. The CDR3 nucleotides read TGTGCCAGCCGAGCAGACAGGGTGAACACTGAAGCTTTCTTT. This sequence encodes CASRADRVNTEAFF.

V is TRBV5-4 and J is TRBJ1-1; D is possibly TRBD1 (5 bases). Germline V lookup: CDR1 SGHNT, CDR2 YYREEE (reference sequence). V was clipped by 7 bases and J by 1 base, with 11 bases between them. The CDR3 extends over 13 amino acids. In nucleotides, the CDR3 is TGTGCCAGCGGCAAAAGGGGGAACACTGAAGCTTTCTTT. Residues: CASGKRGNTEAFF.

The chain uses TRBV6-5 and TRBJ1-6, with 9 bases lining up with TRBD1. The V segment lost 6 bases and the J segment 9 bases; nucleotides outside the gene matches: 9. Germline values: CDR1 MNHEY, CDR2 SVGAGI. There are 15 residues in the CDR3. CDR3 loop: CASRPQGAWSSPLHF. CDR3 DNA sequence: TGTGCCAGCAGACCACAGGGGGCATGGAGTTCACCCCTCCACTTT.

There are a few counts of this clone. As DNA, the CDR3 is TGTGCCAGCAGTTCTGCAGTGAGCAATCAGCCCCAGCATTTT. Translated, it gives CASSSAVSNQPQHF. The chain joins TRBV6-5 to TRBJ1-5; D ambiguous. Germline V gives CDR1 MNHEY, CDR2 SVGAGI. The CDR3 has 14 residues. The V and J ends lost 4 bases and 1 base respectively, with 8 bases between them.

The V call is TRBV25-1, the J call TRBJ1-2; D unclear. The CDR3 spans 15 residues. CDR1 MGHDK and CDR2 SYGVNS come from the germline V gene. The germline V and J ends were trimmed by 8 bases and 5 bases, with 21 bases remaining between them. The CDR3 coding sequence is TGTGCCAGCTCCTCGGCCATGGCAGGCTCGTATGGCTACACCTTC. It specifies CASSSAMAGSYGYTF.

The V call is TRBV5-1, the J call TRBJ2-2; no clear D gene. Germline CDR1 SGHRS, CDR2 YFSETQ. The CDR3 consists of 13 residues. V dropped 2 bases and J dropped 4 bases, with 6 bases sitting between them. CDR3 sequence reads: CASSFSPTGELFF. The CDR3 bases are TGCGCCAGCAGCTTTTCTCCCACCGGGGAGCTGTTTTTT.

This rearrangement joins TRBV5-1 to TRBJ2-7; the match to TRBD2 covers 11 bases. The V gene's germline CDR1 is SGHRS and CDR2 YFSETQ. The CDR3 loop spans 18 amino acids. The ends lost 4 bases at V and 0 bases at J; junction bases unmatched: 12. CDR3 DNA: TGCGCCAGCAGCCGCTTTGCTAGCGGGGGGCGAAGCTCCTACGAGCAGTACTTC. Its protein is CASSRFASGGRSSYEQYF.

The chain uses TRBV7-8 and TRBJ1-2; 7 bases agree with TRBD1. Per the germline V gene, CDR1 is SGHVS and CDR2 is FQNEAQ. V lost 3 bases, J lost 8 bases, and 9 bases stayed unmatched. The CDR3 sequence is 14 residues long. The CDR3 spells CASSFSRDSGGYTF. Here the CDR3 DNA reads TGTGCCAGCAGCTTTTCCAGGGACAGTGGCGGCTACACCTTC.

This clone was picked up a small number of times. The gene calls are TRBV7-8 and TRBJ2-1, with 13 bases aligning to TRBD2. Germline V lookup: CDR1 SGHVS, CDR2 FQNEAQ. CDR3 size: 15 residues. V was pared by 5 bases and J by 6 bases, with 4 bases of the junction left unmatched. CDR3 sequence reads: CASSLTSGGANEQFF. Here the CDR3 DNA reads TGTGCCAGCAGCCTTACTAGCGGGGGGGCCAATGAGCAGTTCTTC.

The chain couples TRBV2 to TRBJ1-1, with D perhaps TRBD1 (6 bases). Trimming took off 7 bases at V and 0 bases at J, with 12 bases between the two ends. CDR1 and CDR2 from the germline V gene are SNHLY and FYNNEI. This CDR3 has 14 amino acids. In nucleotides, the CDR3 is TGTGCCAGCACGGCGACAGGCATGAACACTGAAGCTTTCTTT. Amino acid sequence: CASTATGMNTEAFF.

This chain uses TRBV7-2 with TRBJ1-2; 12 nucleotides agree with TRBD1. CDR1 and CDR2 (germline): SGHTA, FQGNSA. There are 15 residues in the CDR3. Unmatched junction bases numbered 6, after V lost 2 bases and J lost 8 bases. The CDR3 sequence is CASSLQGQGAEGYTF. The CDR3 coding sequence is TGTGCCAGCAGCTTACAGGGACAGGGGGCGGAAGGCTACACCTTC.

The gene calls are TRBV27 and TRBJ1-1; 8 bases are a match to TRBD1. The germline V gene encodes CDR1 MNHEY and CDR2 SMNVEV (reference sequence). The J segment lost 2 bases and the V segment lost 5 bases, leaving 10 bases of the junction unmatched. The CDR3 loop spans 16 amino acids. In nucleotides, the CDR3 is TGTGCCAGCAGTCCGGCTACGGACAGGGTTAACACTGAAGCTTTCTTT. Translation: CASSPATDRVNTEAFF.

There are a few counts of this clone. Written as DNA, the CDR3 is TGTGCCAGCAGCTTGGGACTACCGCCATCCTACGAGCAGTACTTC. Translated, it gives CASSLGLPPSYEQYF. The chain is built from TRBV5-4 and TRBJ2-7; a possible D gene is TRBD2 (5 bases). This CDR3 is 15 amino acids long. Germline V gene sequence: CDR1 SGHNT, CDR2 YYREEE (reference sequence). V lost 0 bases to trimming and J lost 1 base, with 11 bases between them.

This clone was detected a few times. This chain's CDR3 is CASSSRDRGLKDHNSPLHF. As DNA, the CDR3 is TGTGCCAGCAGCTCCCGGGACAGGGGTCTAAAGGACCATAATTCACCCCTCCACTTT. The chain links TRBV7-9 to TRBJ1-6; 10 bases agree with TRBD1. Germline values: CDR1 SEHNR, CDR2 FQNEAQ (reference sequence). V lost 4 bases to trimming and J lost 5 bases; unmatched junction nucleotides: 14. This CDR3 contains 19 residues.

The J gene is TRBJ2-7, the V gene TRBV11-2; D is ambiguous. Germline lookup yields CDR1 SGHAT and CDR2 FQNNGV. The CDR3 is 12 residues long. V gave up 5 bases and J gave up 1 base, with 6 bases separating them. Written as DNA, the CDR3 is TGTGCCAGCAGCCCACGGTCCTACGAGCAGTACTTC. Translation: CASSPRSYEQYF.

The V and J genes are TRBV6-6 and TRBJ1-2; 7 nucleotides line up with TRBD1. Germline CDR1 is MNHNY and CDR2 is SVGAGI (reference sequence). Trimming took 5 bases from V and 2 from J; bases not matched to a gene: 2. The CDR3 covers 13 residues. The CDR3 spells CASSTTGNYGYTF. The CDR3 DNA reads as TGTGCCAGCAGTACGACAGGGAACTATGGCTACACCTTC.

The chain has TRBV7-9 and TRBJ1-1; 9 nucleotides align to TRBD1. Trimming took 11 bases from V and 2 from J; bases not matched to a gene: 21. CDR1 is SEHNR, CDR2 FQNEAQ, per germline (reference sequence). CDR3 length equals 18 residues. CDR3 amino acids: CAWGGVPGTGSSNTEAFF. CDR3 bases: TGTGCCTGGGGGGGCGTCCCCGGGACAGGGTCCTCAAACACTGAAGCTTTCTTT.

The chain employs TRBV10-2 and TRBJ1-5, with D perhaps TRBD1 (5 bases). The CDR3 runs to 15 residues. Germline V gives CDR1 WSHSY, CDR2 SAAADI. The V and J ends lost 2 bases and 7 bases respectively, with 15 bases between them. The CDR3 coding sequence is TGCGCCAGCAGTGAGAACTCAAGGGGAGGACAGCCCCAGCATTTT. This gives the protein CASSENSRGGQPQHF.

The rearrangement uses TRBV5-1 and TRBJ2-7; the D gene is possibly TRBD2 (5 bases). Trimming left V 0 bases short and J 4 bases short, with 8 bases between. Germline assignment: CDR1 SGHRS and CDR2 YFSETQ. This CDR3 region has 13 residues. The CDR3 DNA reads TGCGCCAGCAGCTTGGCCGAGGGATACGAGCAGTACTTC. Residues: CASSLAEGYEQYF.

The chain joins TRBV19 to TRBJ1-1; D is unresolved. V lost 7 bases to trimming and J lost 1 base, with 13 bases between them. The CDR3 has 14 residues. The V gene's germline CDR1 is LNHDA and CDR2 SQIVND (reference sequence). The CDR3 sequence: CASTINWPNTEAFF. As DNA, the CDR3 is TGTGCCAGTACCATTAATTGGCCGAACACTGAAGCTTTCTTT.

The chain combines TRBV6-4 with TRBJ2-1; tentatively, D is TRBD1 (5 bases). The V end was cut by 5 bases, the J end by 5 bases, with 10 bases between. The length of the CDR3 is 13 residues. Germline V gene data show CDR1 as MRHNA and CDR2 as SNTAGT. The CDR3 here is CASSRGGNNEQFF. The DNA for the CDR3 is TGTGCCAGCAGTAGGGGTGGAAACAATGAGCAGTTCTTC.

The rearrangement uses TRBV7-6 and TRBJ2-5; a weak D match, TRBD1 (5 bases). CDR1 is SGHVS and CDR2 is FNYEAQ in the germline V gene. The CDR3 has 13 amino acids. Deletions cut 4 bases from V and 6 bases from J, with 12 bases between. This CDR3 is CASSSIRAQTQYF. The CDR3 bases are TGTGCCAGCAGCTCCATCAGGGCCCAGACCCAGTACTTC.

This clone showed up just a few times. The V call is TRBV25-1, the J call TRBJ2-1; TRBD2 matches 8 bases. Trimming removed 7 bases from V and 2 bases from J; junction bases left unmatched: 4. Germline V gives CDR1 MGHDK, CDR2 SYGVNS. CDR3 length equals 14 residues. The DNA for the CDR3 is TGTGCCAGCATCCGAGCGGGGGCCTACAATGAGCAGTTCTTC. This sequence encodes CASIRAGAYNEQFF.